The 17 T cell receptor beta chains presented below share a single source sample, sequenced in a study of T cells after yellow fever vaccination. TCRdb passed the 5' RACE reads through MiXCR, listing each CDR3 protein once. This table holds 500,000 to 700,000 distinct CDR3 sequences, roughly 21% found once. The material sequenced was PBMCs, taken 15 days after the yellow fever booster vaccination. The receptors originated from a man younger than 45 who received the YFV17D yellow fever vaccine.

V and J are TRBV28 and TRBJ2-2, with 7 bases lining up with TRBD1. J gave up 4 bases and V 7 bases, and 9 bases lay outside the gene matches. CDR3 length equals 15 residues. The germline CDR1 and CDR2 sequences are MDHEN and SYDVKM. CDR3 nucleotide sequence: TGTGCCAGCAACCGGGGCAGGGGGATCACCGGGGAGCTGTTTTTT. Protein: CASNRGRGITGELFF.

The rearrangement links TRBV20-1 to TRBJ2-7; D is perhaps TRBD2 (5 bases). The CDR3 sequence is 17 residues long. CDR1 and CDR2 (germline): DFQATT, SNEGSKA (reference sequence). Deletions cut 5 bases from V and 6 bases from J, with 29 bases between. The CDR3 nucleotides read TGCAGTGCTGTCCCCCCACAGTTGGGGAGTGGGTTGGTCGAGCAGTACTTC. It codes for CSAVPPQLGSGLVEQYF.

This clonotype was detected a few times. The rearrangement joins TRBV3-1 to TRBJ2-1; a weak D match, TRBD2 (5 bases). CDR1 and CDR2 (germline): LGHDT, YNNKEL (reference sequence). V shed 0 bases and J shed 15 bases, with 15 bases lying between them. This CDR3 has 13 amino acids. Here the CDR3 reads CASSQDLAKKSFF. The DNA for the CDR3 is TGTGCCAGCAGCCAAGACCTAGCCAAAAAGTCGTTCTTC.

The chain has TRBV10-1 and TRBJ2-3; 8 bases match TRBD1. Losses at the gene ends were 7 bases for V and 4 bases for J; bases not matched to a gene: 10. Germline values: CDR1 WNHNN, CDR2 SYGVQD (reference sequence). The CDR3 extends over 15 amino acids. Here the CDR3 DNA reads TGCGCCAGCACCCAGGACAGGGTTGGTGCAGATACGCAGTATTTT. It specifies CASTQDRVGADTQYF.

This clonotype was observed a few times. This sequence joins TRBV6-1 and TRBJ2-7, with D maybe TRBD2 (6 bases). V was pared by 3 bases and J by 2 bases, with 11 bases between. CDR3 length equals 14 residues. The germline gives CDR1 MNHNS, CDR2 SASEGT. CDR3 nucleotide sequence: TGTGCCAGCAGTGATGGGTGGGGGGCCTACGAGCAGTACTTC. Residues: CASSDGWGAYEQYF.

The V and J genes are TRBV27 and TRBJ2-7, with D hard to call. The CDR3 is made up of 13 amino acids. Germline V lookup: CDR1 MNHEY, CDR2 SMNVEV (reference sequence). Trimming removed 3 bases at V and 3 bases at J, with 9 bases between. CDR3 coding DNA: TGTGCCAGCAGTTTGACTGATTACTACGAGCAGTACTTC. Translation: CASSLTDYYEQYF.

V and J are TRBV9 and TRBJ1-5; 9 bases are a match to TRBD1. The germline V gene encodes CDR1 SGDLS and CDR2 YYNGEE. The CDR3 contains 14 residues. V was pared by 3 bases and J by 4 bases, with 2 bases of the junction left unmatched. The chain's CDR3 is CASSAGQGNQPQHF. The CDR3, as DNA: TGTGCCAGCAGCGCCGGACAGGGGAATCAGCCCCAGCATTTT.

This clonotype has more than one count but fewer than ten. The chain recombines TRBV12-3 or TRBV12-4 with TRBJ2-1; possible D gene TRBD2, 6 bases. The germline V and J ends were trimmed by 3 bases and 2 bases, with 11 bases remaining between them. The CDR3 spans 15 residues. CDR3 nucleotides: TGTGCCAGCAGTTTCCCCGGAGGGACCTACAATGAGCAGTTCTTC. Residues: CASSFPGGTYNEQFF.

The chain is built from TRBV29-1 and TRBJ2-3; the D gene is possibly TRBD1 (5 bases). CDR1 SQVTM and CDR2 ANQGSEA come from the germline V gene. Trimming took off 7 bases at V and 4 bases at J, with 18 bases between the two ends. The CDR3 spans 14 residues. The CDR3 region has the DNA TGCAGCGCCGAAGGCTCAGGGTTGTCAGATACGCAGTATTTT. The encoded protein is CSAEGSGLSDTQYF.

The chain carries TRBV20-1 and TRBJ2-3; D assignment may be TRBD1 or TRBD2 (5 bases each). The CDR3 spans 19 residues. The V end lost 1 base, the J end lost 4 bases, and 27 bases lay between the germline ends. Germline CDR1 DFQATT, CDR2 SNEGSKA (reference sequence). The CDR3 coding sequence is TGCAGTGCTAGAGGGGGCCCGAGAGAGGGCACCTTTAGCTCAGATACGCAGTATTTT. The encoded protein is CSARGGPREGTFSSDTQYF.

The rearrangement joins TRBV5-5 to TRBJ2-7, with 7 nucleotides matching TRBD1. CDR1 and CDR2 (germline): SGHKS, YYEKEE (reference sequence). The CDR3 loop spans 14 amino acids. V lost 4 bases to trimming and J lost 3 bases; unmatched junction nucleotides: 7. CDR3 sequence reads: CASSLTGTDYEQYF. The CDR3 DNA is TGTGCCAGCAGCCTCACCGGGACAGACTACGAGCAGTACTTC.

The chain has TRBV29-1 and TRBJ1-1; no firm D call. Trimming stripped 4 bases from V and 1 base from J, with 10 bases between. The V gene's germline CDR1 is SQVTM and CDR2 ANQGSEA. The CDR3 has 13 residues. As DNA, the CDR3 is TGCAGCGTTGTACCGGGGAAGAACACTGAAGCTTTCTTT. Its protein is CSVVPGKNTEAFF.

The chain recombines TRBV6-2 or TRBV6-3 with TRBJ1-1, with unresolved D. From germline, CDR1 is MNHEY and CDR2 SVGEGT. Trimming took 3 bases from V and 3 from J, leaving 8 bases between them. The CDR3 loop spans 13 amino acids. The CDR3 DNA is TGTGCCAGCAGTTATAGGGTCGACACTGAAGCTTTCTTT. Protein product: CASSYRVDTEAFF.

The rearrangement uses TRBV5-4 and TRBJ2-4; 9 bases fit TRBD1. CDR3 length: 15 amino acids. The J segment lost 8 bases and the V segment lost 3 bases, leaving 9 bases of the junction unmatched. Germline CDR1 is SGHNT and CDR2 is YYREEE (reference sequence). For the CDR3, the DNA is TGTGCCAGCAGCTCACCGGGACAGGGTATACACATTCAGTACTTC. It yields the protein CASSSPGQGIHIQYF.

This clonotype showed up just once. The J gene is TRBJ2-1, the V gene TRBV4-3, with D perhaps matching TRBD2 (7 bases). Deletions cut 1 base from V and 10 bases from J, with 20 bases between. The CDR3 sequence is 16 residues long. From germline, CDR1 is LGHNA and CDR2 YSLEER. The CDR3 nucleotides are TGCGCCAGCAGCCAAGTAGCGGATAGGGGGGGAACGGAGCAGTTCTTC. This gives the protein CASSQVADRGGTEQFF.

V usage is TRBV7-6 and J usage is TRBJ2-1, with 7 bases aligning to TRBD2. Trimming at V came to 0 bases and at J to 3 bases, leaving 2 bases not matched to a gene. Germline loops: CDR1 SGHVS, CDR2 FNYEAQ. The CDR3 loop spans 15 amino acids. The CDR3 coding sequence is TGTGCCAGCAGCTTAGCGCCTAGCGGCTACAATGAGCAGTTCTTC. This translates into CASSLAPSGYNEQFF.

This clonotype turned up a few times. The chain uses TRBV6-5 and TRBJ2-1; 7 bases fit TRBD2. The germline V gene encodes CDR1 MNHEY and CDR2 SVGAGI. The CDR3 runs 17 residues. Germline trimming cut 1 base from V and 0 bases from J; bases unmatched to any gene: 6. The DNA for the CDR3 is TGTGCCAGCAGTTACTGGGGTGGGAGGGGCTCCTACAATGAGCAGTTCTTC. Protein: CASSYWGGRGSYNEQFF.